In its sample, the clone carrying this T cell receptor beta chain was seen a few times. Its matching antigen is unknown. At one of its ends the junction is not consistent with the germline gene, which may arise from a read error. The data originate from a study of blood T cells in healthy people across ages. As for the study in general: Per every two T cells, about one barcoded beta molecule was captured by template switching.

Overall study findings and caveats: Naive CD4+ cells and diversity were both higher in long-lived donors than in aged donors.

Through a sample-barcoded 5' primer and a J-beta primer mix, a second PCR was run for about 6 to 12 cycles. MiXCR, applied by TCRdb to the 5' RACE reads, yields one record per CDR3 protein. The table lists roughly 1 million distinct CDR3 sequences, 25% of them singletons. This CDR3 contains 12 residues. CDR1 LGHNA and CDR2 YSLEER come from the germline V gene. Another study also made use of these data, one on T cells of mothers and their children. From that second work: The yield was over 8.5 million TCR beta CDR3 reads from each mother and approximately 3 million from each child.

The TCR comes from a girl aged 2 to 10 in good health. Sequencing input: blood. The chain recombines TRBV4-3 with TRBJ1-6; D ambiguous. As DNA, the CDR3 is TGCACCAGCAGCCAAGGGAGATCACCCCTCCACTTT. Encoded protein: CTSSQGRSPLHF.